One sample yielded the 13 T cell receptor beta chains listed below, sequenced in a study of blood T cell repertoires in COVID-19. Assay used: immunoSEQ multiplex PCR; TCRdb lists only in-frame clones, some missing. Of tens of thousands of clones in the sample, 90% were seen once. Sequenced input: peripheral blood. Receptors originate from a man in his fifties or sixties with COVID-19, enrolled during active disease.

This rearrangement joins TRBV30 to TRBJ2-7; the D is unclear. From germline, CDR1 is GTSNPN and CDR2 SVGIG (reference sequence). The ends were cut back, 5 bases at V and 2 bases at J, with 7 bases in the middle. The CDR3 is 11 amino acids. In nucleotides, the CDR3 is TGTGCCTGGGCAGAAGCCTACGAGCAGTACTTC. This translates into CAWAEAYEQYF.

The chain links TRBV12-3 or TRBV12-4 to TRBJ1-1; 7 bases fit TRBD1. V trimming: 5 bases; J trimming: 6 bases; junction bases outside the gene matches: 6. CDR3 length: 13 amino acids. Here the CDR3 reads CASSRDSVPEAFF. CDR3 in DNA: TGTGCCAGCAGTCGGGACAGTGTGCCTGAAGCTTTCTTT.

This chain links TRBV19 with TRBJ1-2; tentatively, D is TRBD1 (6 bases). V was shortened by 3 bases and J by 5 bases, with 13 bases between the two germline ends. The CDR3 contains 14 residues. The germline V gene has CDR1 LNHDA and CDR2 SQIVND (reference sequence). The CDR3 DNA reads TGTGCCAGTAGTATTGCAGGGGCAGGTTATGGCTACACCTTC. This gives the protein CASSIAGAGYGYTF.

This clone was counted a few times. This chain connects TRBV24-1 to TRBJ2-7, with 7 bases matching TRBD1. V was pared by 9 bases and J by 0 bases, with 4 bases of the junction left unmatched. Looked up from germline, CDR1 is KGHDR and CDR2 is SFDVKD. There are 13 residues in the CDR3. The CDR3 loop is CATQTGSSYEQYF. The CDR3 DNA sequence: TGTGCCACCCAGACAGGGAGCTCCTACGAGCAGTACTTC.

This chain uses TRBV6-5 with TRBJ2-7; 12 bases align to TRBD1. CDR1 MNHEY and CDR2 SVGAGI come from the germline V gene. CDR3 size: 15 residues. J was trimmed by 6 bases and V by 3 bases; bases with no gene match: 6. In DNA, the CDR3 is TGTGCCAGCAGTTATATTGGGACAGGGGGCCTCGAGCAGTACTTC. Residues: CASSYIGTGGLEQYF.

The chain is built from TRBV27 and TRBJ1-6; 9 bases match TRBD1. The CDR3 extends over 17 amino acids. CDR1 and CDR2 from the germline V gene are MNHEY and SMNVEV (reference sequence). Unmatched junction bases numbered 14, after V lost 5 bases and J lost 9 bases. The CDR3, as DNA: TGTGCCAGCAGTCCCCGCCCTGGGACAGGGTTAAGTTCACCCCTCCACTTT. Residues: CASSPRPGTGLSSPLHF.

The chain combines TRBV24-1 with TRBJ2-1, with TRBD2 identical over 7 bases. V gave up 1 base and J gave up 7 bases; unmatched junction bases: 9. CDR1 and CDR2 (germline): KGHDR, SFDVKD. This CDR3 region has 16 residues. In DNA form, the CDR3 reads TGTGCCACCAGTGATTTACGACGCGGGAGTAGGAATGAGCAGTTCTTC. Its translation is CATSDLRRGSRNEQFF.

The chain links TRBV29-1 to TRBJ1-1; 9 nucleotides align to TRBD1. The germline CDR1 and CDR2 sequences are SQVTM and ANQGSEA. The CDR3 has 14 amino acids. Trimming took 1 base from V and 5 from J; bases not matched to a gene: 5. CDR3 sequence reads: CSVEATGGRTEAFF. In DNA form, the CDR3 reads TGCAGCGTTGAAGCGACAGGGGGGCGGACTGAAGCTTTCTTT. Filled out from reference TRBV29-1 and TRBJ1-1, the complete variable domain reads SAVISQKPSRDICQRGTSLTIQCQVDSQVTMMFWYRQQPGQSLTLIATANQGSEATYESGFVIDKFPISRPNLTFSTLTVSNMSPEDSSIYLCSVEATGGRTEAFFGQGTRLTVV.

The chain is built from TRBV7-2 and TRBJ2-7, with TRBD1 matching 10 bases. With V trimmed by 4 bases and J by 6 bases, 3 bases remained unmatched. Germline V CDR1 and CDR2: SGHTA, FQGNSA. The CDR3 runs 13 residues. Written as DNA, the CDR3 is TGTGCCAGCAGCTCCGGGACAGGGGTCGAGCAGTACTTC. Translated, it gives CASSSGTGVEQYF.

J is TRBJ2-7 and V is TRBV5-1, with 14 bases matching TRBD2. The CDR3 spans 17 residues. The V gene end was trimmed by 0 bases and the J gene end by 6 bases; junction bases not matched to a gene: 8. The germline CDR1 and CDR2 sequences are SGHRS and YFSETQ. CDR3 nucleotide sequence: TGCGCCAGCAGCTTGGCCGTGACTAGCGGGAGGGCCGTCGAGCAGTACTTC. Translation: CASSLAVTSGRAVEQYF.

The rearrangement joins TRBV5-6 to TRBJ1-5; TRBD1 agrees at 8 bases. Germline CDR1 reads SGHDT; CDR2 reads YYEEEE. The CDR3 has 15 residues. V gave up 7 bases and J gave up 3 bases; unmatched junction bases: 9. CDR3 amino acids: CASSMTGAVNQPQHF. Written as DNA, the CDR3 is TGTGCCAGCTCGATGACAGGGGCCGTCAATCAGCCCCAGCATTTT.

This clone was seen only a few times. Other nucleotide sequences from this sample produce the same CDR3. J is TRBJ2-7 and V is TRBV4-1; D might be TRBD2 (5 bases). The germline gives CDR1 MGHRA, CDR2 YSYEKL. The V and J ends lost 6 bases and 1 base respectively, with 10 bases between them. The CDR3 is 13 amino acids. CDR3 region: CASSPRGSYEQYF. The CDR3 nucleotides read TGCGCCAGCAGTCCTCGAGGGTCCTACGAGCAGTACTTC.

This clone was seen more than once but under ten times. The V call is TRBV11-1, the J call TRBJ1-1, with D tentatively TRBD1 (5 bases). V lost 2 bases to trimming and J lost 1 base, with 8 bases between them. The CDR3 loop spans 14 amino acids. In germline, CDR1 is SGHAT, CDR2 FQDESV (reference sequence). CDR3 in amino acids: CASSLRQWNTEAFF. DNA for the CDR3: TGTGCCAGCAGCTTAAGACAGTGGAACACTGAAGCTTTCTTT.